These T cell receptor beta chains were read from a single sample in a study of graft-versus-host responses after intestinal transplantation. Their target antigens are unknown. Assay used: immunoSEQ multiplex PCR; TCRdb lists only in-frame clones, some missing. The sample lists about 100,000 clones, over 80% occurring once. The input for sequencing was unstimulated CD4+ T cells sorted from spleen or lymph node cells, taken before transplant. These receptors were taken from a human donor who was the organ donor for an intestinal transplant. Each CDR3 is given with its conserved first and last residue. D genes are given only for firm matches. The size field is filled for only some rows; it gives once, few, many or a size class.

.,TRBV5-1,.,TRBJ2-7,TGCGCCAGCAGCTTGGGCGCAGGGGCGAAAACCTACGAGCAGTACTTC,CASSLGAGAKTYEQYF
.,TRBV20-1,.,TRBJ2-7,TGCAGTGCTACGCACTATCGCGAGCAGTACTTC,CSATHYREQYF
few,TRBV6-5,TRBD1,TRBJ1-3,TGTGCCAGCAGTTCGACAGGGGGCCGAAACACCATATATTTT,CASSSTGGRNTIYF
few,TRBV20-1,.,TRBJ2-7,TGCAGTGCTATCACCCACAACGAGCAGTACTTC,CSAITHNEQYF
.,TRBV5-6,.,TRBJ2-3,TGTGCCAGCAGCCCAAGGGGAGGCTGGACGCAGTATTTT,CASSPRGGWTQYF
.,TRBV5-4,TRBD2,TRBJ2-3,TGTGCCAGCAGCTTGACTAGCGGGAGCACAGATACGCAGTATTTT,CASSLTSGSTDTQYF
.,TRBV7-3,.,TRBJ2-3,TGTGCCAGCAGCCTCGCAAGCACAGATACGCAGTATTTT,CASSLASTDTQYF
.,TRBV7-8,.,TRBJ2-1,TGTGCCAGCAGCTCCAGGACCGACGTGCGTGAGCAGTTCTTC,CASSSRTDVREQFF
.,TRBV29-1,TRBD2,TRBJ2-5,TGCAGCGTGCCGGGGACTAGCGGGAGGGCGAGGGCAGAGACCCAGTACTTC,CSVPGTSGRARAETQYF
.,TRBV5-1,.,TRBJ2-7,TGCGCCAGCAGCTTGGGACTAGTGGGCGAGCAGTACTTC,CASSLGLVGEQYF
.,TRBV9,TRBD1,TRBJ1-3,TGTGCCAGCAGCGTATCTCTGGACAGGGAAACGGTTGGGAACACCATATATTTT,CASSVSLDRETVGNTIYF
few,TRBV5-1,.,TRBJ2-3,TGCGCCAGCAGCTTGGCGGCTTCTAGCACAGATACGCAGTATTTT,CASSLAASSTDTQYF
.,TRBV18,.,TRBJ2-5,TGTGCCAGCTCACCAAAAACTGCGGTATCAGAGACCCAGTACTTC,CASSPKTAVSETQYF
.,TRBV5-1,.,TRBJ1-2,TGCGCCAGCAGCTCTGGCGACTATGGCTACACCTTC,CASSSGDYGYTF
.,TRBV7-2,.,TRBJ2-1,TGTGCCAGCAGCTTGTCCGGGAGTATGGGTGAGCAGTTCTTC,CASSLSGSMGEQFF
.,TRBV10-3,.,TRBJ1-2,TGTGCCATCAGGGACAATAACTATGGCTACACCTTC,CAIRDNNYGYTF
few,TRBV5-6,TRBD1,TRBJ2-3,TGTGCCAGCAGCTCGGGACAGGGTGCAGATACGCAGTATTTT,CASSSGQGADTQYF
once,TRBV10-2,.,TRBJ1-2,TGCGCCAGCAGTGACCTATGGAATGGCTACACCTTC,CASSDLWNGYTF
.,TRBV9,TRBD2,TRBJ2-1,TGTGCCAGCAGCGATGGGACTAGCGGCTACAATGAGCAGTTCTTC,CASSDGTSGYNEQFF
.,TRBV27,.,TRBJ1-2,TGTGCCAGCAGTCCCACAGGGTTAAGAGGCTACACCTTC,CASSPTGLRGYTF
.,TRBV5-1,.,TRBJ2-3,TGCGCCAGCAGCACGGGACACGGCACTAGCACAGATACGCAGTATTTT,CASSTGHGTSTDTQYF
.,TRBV18,.,TRBJ2-5,TGTGCCAGCTCACCACCGAGTATGGAGACCCAGTACTTC,CASSPPSMETQYF
.,TRBV18,TRBD2,TRBJ2-7,TGTGCCAGCTCACCGACTAGCGGAGGGTACGAGCAGTACTTC,CASSPTSGGYEQYF
once,TRBV9,TRBD2,TRBJ2-7,TGTGCCAGCAGCGTAGAACGAGCGGGGGAGCCCGCTAGGCAGCAGTACTTC,CASSVERAGEPARQQYF
.,TRBV7-9,.,TRBJ1-5,TGTGCCAGCAGCTTTAGCGGGGGTAATCAGCCCCAGCATTTT,CASSFSGGNQPQHF
.,TRBV2,.,TRBJ1-6,TGTGCCAGCAGTGAAGGATCCTATAATTCACCCCTCCACTTT,CASSEGSYNSPLHF
.,TRBV10-1,TRBD2,TRBJ2-1,TGCGCCAGCAGTGATCAGAGGACTAGCGGTTCTTCCTACAATGAGCAGTTCTTC,CASSDQRTSGSSYNEQFF
.,TRBV6-1,TRBD2,TRBJ2-3,TGTGCCAGCAGTGAACGGAGCGGGAGGACAGATACGCAGTATTTT,CASSERSGRTDTQYF
.,TRBV2,TRBD1,TRBJ1-4,TGTGCCAGTGGACAGGGCTTATATGAAAAACTGTTTTTT,CASGQGLYEKLFF
.,TRBV16,.,TRBJ2-2,TGTGCCAGCAGCCAAAAGGGGACGAACACCGGGGAGCTGTTTTTT,CASSQKGTNTGELFF